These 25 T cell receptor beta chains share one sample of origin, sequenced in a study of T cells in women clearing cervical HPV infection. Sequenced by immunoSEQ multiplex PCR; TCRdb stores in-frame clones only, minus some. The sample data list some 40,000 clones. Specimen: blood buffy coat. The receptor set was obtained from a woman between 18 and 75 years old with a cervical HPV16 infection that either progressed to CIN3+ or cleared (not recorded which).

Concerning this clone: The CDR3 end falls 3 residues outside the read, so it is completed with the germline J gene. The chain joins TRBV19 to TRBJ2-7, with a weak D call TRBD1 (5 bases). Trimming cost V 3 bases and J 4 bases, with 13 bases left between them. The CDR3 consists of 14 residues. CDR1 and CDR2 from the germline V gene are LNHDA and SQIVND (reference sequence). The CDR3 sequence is CASSISRDRYEQYF. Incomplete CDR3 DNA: TGTGCCAGTAGTATTTCCAGGGATAGGTACGAG.

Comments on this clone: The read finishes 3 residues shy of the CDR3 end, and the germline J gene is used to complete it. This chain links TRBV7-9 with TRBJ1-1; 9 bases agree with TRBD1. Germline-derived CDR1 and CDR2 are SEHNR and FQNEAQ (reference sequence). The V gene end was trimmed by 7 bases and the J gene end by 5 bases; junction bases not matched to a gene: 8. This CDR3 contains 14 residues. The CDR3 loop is CASITSTGGTEAFF. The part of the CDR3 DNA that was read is TGTGCCAGCATCACTTCGACAGGGGGGACTGAA.

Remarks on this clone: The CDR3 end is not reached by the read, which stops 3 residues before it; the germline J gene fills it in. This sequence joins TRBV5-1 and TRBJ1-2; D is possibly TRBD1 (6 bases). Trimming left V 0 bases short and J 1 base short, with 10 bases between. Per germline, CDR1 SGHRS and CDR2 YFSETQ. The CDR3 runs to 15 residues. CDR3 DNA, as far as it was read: TGCGCCAGCAGCTTGGGGGACACTATTAACTATGGC. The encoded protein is CASSLGDTINYG. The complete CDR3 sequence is CASSLGDTINYGYTF.

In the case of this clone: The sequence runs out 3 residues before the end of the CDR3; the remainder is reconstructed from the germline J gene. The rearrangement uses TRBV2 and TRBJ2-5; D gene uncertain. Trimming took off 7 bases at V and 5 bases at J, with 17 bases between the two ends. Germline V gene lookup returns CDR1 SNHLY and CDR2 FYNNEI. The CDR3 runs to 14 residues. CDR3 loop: CASTPLSAWETQYF. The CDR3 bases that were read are TGTGCCAGCACTCCGTTGAGCGCGTGGGAGACC.

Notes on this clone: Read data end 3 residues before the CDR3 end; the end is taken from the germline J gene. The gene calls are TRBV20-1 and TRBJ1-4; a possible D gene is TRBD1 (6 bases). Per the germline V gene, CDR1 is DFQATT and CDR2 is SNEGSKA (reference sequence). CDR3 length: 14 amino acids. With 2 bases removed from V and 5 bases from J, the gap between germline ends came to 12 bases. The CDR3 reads CSARQTGLNEKLFF. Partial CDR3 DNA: TGCAGTGCTAGACAAACAGGGTTAAATGAAAAA.

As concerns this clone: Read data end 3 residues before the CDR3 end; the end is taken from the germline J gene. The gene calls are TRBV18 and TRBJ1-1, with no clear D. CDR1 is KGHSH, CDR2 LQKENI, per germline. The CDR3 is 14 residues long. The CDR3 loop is CASSPPTAAEKAFF. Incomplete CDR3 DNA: TGTGCCAGCTCACCCCCCACAGCGGCTGAAAAA.

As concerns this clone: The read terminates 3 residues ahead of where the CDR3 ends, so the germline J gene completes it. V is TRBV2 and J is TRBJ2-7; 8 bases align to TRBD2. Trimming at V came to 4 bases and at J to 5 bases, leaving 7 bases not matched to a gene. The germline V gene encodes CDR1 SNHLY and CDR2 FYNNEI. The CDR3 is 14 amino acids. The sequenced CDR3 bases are TGTGCCAGCAGTGTAGGCGGGAGGAGGGACGAG. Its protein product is CASSVGGRRDE. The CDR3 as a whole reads CASSVGGRRDEQYF.

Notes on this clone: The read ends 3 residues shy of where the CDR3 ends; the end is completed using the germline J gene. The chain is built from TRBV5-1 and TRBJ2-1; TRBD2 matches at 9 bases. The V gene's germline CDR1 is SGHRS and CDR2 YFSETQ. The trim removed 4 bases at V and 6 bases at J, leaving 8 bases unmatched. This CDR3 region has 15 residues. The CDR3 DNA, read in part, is TGCGCCAGCAGCCCGCGGGCGGGGGGGCTCAATGAG. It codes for CASSPRAGGLNE. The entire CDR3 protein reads CASSPRAGGLNEQFF.

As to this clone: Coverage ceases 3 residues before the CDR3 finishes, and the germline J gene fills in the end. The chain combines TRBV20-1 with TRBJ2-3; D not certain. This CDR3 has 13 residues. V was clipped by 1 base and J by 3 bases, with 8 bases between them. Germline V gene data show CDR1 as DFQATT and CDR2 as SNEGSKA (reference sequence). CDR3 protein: CSARGADTDTQYF. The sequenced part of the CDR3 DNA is TGCAGTGCTAGAGGGGCAGATACAGATACG.

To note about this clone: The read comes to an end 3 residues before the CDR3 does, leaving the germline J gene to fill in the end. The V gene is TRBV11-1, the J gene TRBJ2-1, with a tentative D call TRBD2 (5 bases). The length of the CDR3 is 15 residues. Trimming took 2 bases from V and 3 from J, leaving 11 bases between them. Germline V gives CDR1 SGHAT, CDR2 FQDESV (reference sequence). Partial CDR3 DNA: TGTGCCAGCAGCTTACTAGGACTCCTCTACAATGAG. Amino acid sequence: CASSLLGLLYNE. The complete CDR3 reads CASSLLGLLYNEQFF. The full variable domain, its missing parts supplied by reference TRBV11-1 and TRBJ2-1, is EAEVAQSPRYKITEKSQAVAFWCDPISGHATLYWYRQILGQGPELLVQFQDESVVDDSQLPKDRFSAERLKGVDSTLKIQPAELGDSAMYLCASSLLGLLYNEQFFGPGTRLTVL.

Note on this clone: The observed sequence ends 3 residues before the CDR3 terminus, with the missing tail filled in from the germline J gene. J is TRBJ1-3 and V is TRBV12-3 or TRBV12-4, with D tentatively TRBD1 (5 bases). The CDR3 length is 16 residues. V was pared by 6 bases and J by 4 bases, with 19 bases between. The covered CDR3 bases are TGTGCCAGCAGCCCTACCATCAGGGCTTCAGGAAACACC. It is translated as CASSPTIRASGNT. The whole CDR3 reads CASSPTIRASGNTIYF.

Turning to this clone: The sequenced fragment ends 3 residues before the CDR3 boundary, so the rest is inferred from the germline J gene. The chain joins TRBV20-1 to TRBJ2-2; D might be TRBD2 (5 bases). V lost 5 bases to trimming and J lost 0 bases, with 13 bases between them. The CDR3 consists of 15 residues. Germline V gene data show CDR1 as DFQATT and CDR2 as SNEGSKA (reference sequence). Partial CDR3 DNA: TGCAGTGCTGGAAAAGCGGCCTCGAACACCGGGGAG. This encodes CSAGKAASNTGE. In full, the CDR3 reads CSAGKAASNTGELFF.

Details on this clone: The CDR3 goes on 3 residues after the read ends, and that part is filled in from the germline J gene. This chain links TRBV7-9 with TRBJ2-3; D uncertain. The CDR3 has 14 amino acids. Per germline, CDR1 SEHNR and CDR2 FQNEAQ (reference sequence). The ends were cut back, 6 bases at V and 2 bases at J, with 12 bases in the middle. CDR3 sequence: CASSHEVVTDTQYF. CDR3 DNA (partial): TGTGCCAGCAGTCATGAAGTAGTCACAGATACG.

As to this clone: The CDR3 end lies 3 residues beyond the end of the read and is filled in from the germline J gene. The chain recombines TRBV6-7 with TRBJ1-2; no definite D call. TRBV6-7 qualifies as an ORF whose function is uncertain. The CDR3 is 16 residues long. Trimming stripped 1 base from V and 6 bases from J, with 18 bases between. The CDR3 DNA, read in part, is TGTGCCAGCAGTTACTACCTGAGACACCCTTGGGATGGC. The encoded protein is CASSYYLRHPWDG. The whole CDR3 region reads CASSYYLRHPWDGYTF.

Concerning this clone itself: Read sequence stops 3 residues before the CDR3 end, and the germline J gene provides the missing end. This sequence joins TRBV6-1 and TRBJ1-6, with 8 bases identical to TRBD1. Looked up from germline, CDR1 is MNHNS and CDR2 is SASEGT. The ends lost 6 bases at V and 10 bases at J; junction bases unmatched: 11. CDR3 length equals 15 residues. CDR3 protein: CASREITGGQSPLHF. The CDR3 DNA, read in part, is TGTGCCAGCAGAGAAATAACAGGGGGACAGTCACCC.

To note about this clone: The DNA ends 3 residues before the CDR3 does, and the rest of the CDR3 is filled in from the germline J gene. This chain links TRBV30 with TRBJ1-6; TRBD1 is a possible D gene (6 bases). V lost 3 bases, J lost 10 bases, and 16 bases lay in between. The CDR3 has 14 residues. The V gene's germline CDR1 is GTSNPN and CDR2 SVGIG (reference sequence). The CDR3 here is CAWSQTGGGSPLHF. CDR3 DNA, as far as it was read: TGTGCCTGGAGCCAGACGGGGGGCGGATCACCC. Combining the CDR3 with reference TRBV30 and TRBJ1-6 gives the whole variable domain SQTIHQWPATLVQPVGSPLSLECTVEGTSNPNLYWYRQAAGRGLQLLFYSVGIGQISSEVPQNLSASRPQDRQFILSSKKLLLSDSGFYLCAWSQTGGGSPLHFGNGTRLTVT.

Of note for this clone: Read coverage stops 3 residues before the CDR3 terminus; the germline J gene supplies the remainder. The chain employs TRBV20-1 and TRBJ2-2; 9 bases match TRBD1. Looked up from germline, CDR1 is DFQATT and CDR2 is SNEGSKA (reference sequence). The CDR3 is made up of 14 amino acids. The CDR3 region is CSAREGQGNEKLFF. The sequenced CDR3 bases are TGCAGTGCTAGGGAGGGACAGGGAAATGAAAAG.

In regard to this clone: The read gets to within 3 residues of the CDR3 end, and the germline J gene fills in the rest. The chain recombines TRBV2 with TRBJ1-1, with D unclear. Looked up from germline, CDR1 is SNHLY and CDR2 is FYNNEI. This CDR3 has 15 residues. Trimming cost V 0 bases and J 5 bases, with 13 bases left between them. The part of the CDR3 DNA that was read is TGTGCCAGCAGTGAAGCGAGCCCGGGGAGGACTGAA. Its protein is CASSEASPGRTE. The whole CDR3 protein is CASSEASPGRTEAFF.

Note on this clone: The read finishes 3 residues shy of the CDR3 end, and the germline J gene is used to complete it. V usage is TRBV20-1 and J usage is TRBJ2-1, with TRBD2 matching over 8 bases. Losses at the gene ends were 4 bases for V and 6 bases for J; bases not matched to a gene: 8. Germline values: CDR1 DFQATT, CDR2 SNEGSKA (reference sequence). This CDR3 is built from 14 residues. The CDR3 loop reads CSATGTRGFNEQFF. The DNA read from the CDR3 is TGCAGTGCTACCGGGACTAGAGGATTCAATGAG.

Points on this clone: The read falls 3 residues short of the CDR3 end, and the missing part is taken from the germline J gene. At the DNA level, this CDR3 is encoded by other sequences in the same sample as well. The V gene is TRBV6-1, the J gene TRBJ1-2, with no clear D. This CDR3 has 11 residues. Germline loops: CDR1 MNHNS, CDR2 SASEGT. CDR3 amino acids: CASSEGSLYTF. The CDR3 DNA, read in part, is TGTGCCAGCAGTGAAGGTTCCCTA.

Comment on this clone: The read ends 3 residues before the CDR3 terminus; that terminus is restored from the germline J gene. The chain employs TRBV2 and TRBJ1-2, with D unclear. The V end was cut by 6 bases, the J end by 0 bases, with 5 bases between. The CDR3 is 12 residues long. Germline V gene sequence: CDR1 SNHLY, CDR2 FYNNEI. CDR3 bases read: TGTGCCAGCAGGGCTTCTAACTATGGC. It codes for CASRASNYG. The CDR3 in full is CASRASNYGYTF.

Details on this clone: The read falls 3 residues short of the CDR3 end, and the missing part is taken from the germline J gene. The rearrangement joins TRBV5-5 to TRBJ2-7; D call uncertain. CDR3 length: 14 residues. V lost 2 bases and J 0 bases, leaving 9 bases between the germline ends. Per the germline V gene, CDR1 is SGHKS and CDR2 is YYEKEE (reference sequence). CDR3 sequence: CASSFAENSYEQYF. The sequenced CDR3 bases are TGTGCCAGCAGCTTCGCAGAGAACTCCTACGAG.

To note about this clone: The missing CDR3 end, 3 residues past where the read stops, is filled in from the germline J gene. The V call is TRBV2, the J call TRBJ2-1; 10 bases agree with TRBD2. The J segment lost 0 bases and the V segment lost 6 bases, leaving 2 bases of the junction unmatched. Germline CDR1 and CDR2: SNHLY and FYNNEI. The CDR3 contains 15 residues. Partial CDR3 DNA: TGTGCCAGCAGATCTAGCGGGAGCTCCTACAATGAG. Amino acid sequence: CASRSSGSSYNE. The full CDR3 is CASRSSGSSYNEQFF.

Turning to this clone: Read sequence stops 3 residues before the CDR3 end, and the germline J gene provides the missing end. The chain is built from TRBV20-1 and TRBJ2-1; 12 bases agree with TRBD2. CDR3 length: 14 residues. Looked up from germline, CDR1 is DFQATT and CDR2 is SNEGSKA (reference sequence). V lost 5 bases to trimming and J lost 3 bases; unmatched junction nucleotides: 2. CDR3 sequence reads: CSAVTSGGYNEQFF. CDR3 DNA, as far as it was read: TGCAGTGCTGTGACTAGCGGGGGCTACAATGAG.

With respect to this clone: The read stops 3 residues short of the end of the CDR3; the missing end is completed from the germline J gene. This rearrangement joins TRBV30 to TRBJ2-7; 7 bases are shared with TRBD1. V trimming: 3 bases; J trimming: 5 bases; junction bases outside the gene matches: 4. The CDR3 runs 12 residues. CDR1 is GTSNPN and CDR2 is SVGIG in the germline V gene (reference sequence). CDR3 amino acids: CAWSRGTHEQYF. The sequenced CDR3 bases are TGTGCCTGGAGCAGGGGGACCCACGAG.